This T cell receptor beta chain was recorded in a study of shared clonotypes between healthy human individuals. At the level of the study: In total, the donors were two women and a few men aged 18 to 49. Per-donor plates numbered three CD4 naive, three CD4 memory, two CD8 naive and one CD8 memory. Study-level findings and limits: In the sorted subsets, rarefaction showed sequencing was incomplete despite large depth. Richness estimates generally favored naive over memory subsets.

Concerning this clone itself: Its matching antigen is unknown.

Assay: immunoSEQ multiplex PCR; the TCRdb copy retains only in-frame clones and omits some. This sample yields about 2.5 million clones, of which less than 95% are seen a single time; around 0.38% belongs to the top ten. The sequenced sample consisted of naive CD4+ T cells from PBMCs. Subset denoted: CD45RA+ positively selected. The clonotype was recovered from a young man in good health. Some clones in this sample may be carry-over from other donors' samples.

The DNA for the CDR3 is TGCGCCAGCAGCCAAGCAATGACCGCGGGAAGGAACACTGAAGCTTTCTTT. Residues: CASSQAMTAGRNTEAFF. This chain uses TRBV4-1 with TRBJ1-1; no definite D call. CDR3 length: 17 residues. V shed 1 base and J shed 1 base, with 16 bases lying between them. CDR1 MGHRA and CDR2 YSYEKL come from the germline V gene.